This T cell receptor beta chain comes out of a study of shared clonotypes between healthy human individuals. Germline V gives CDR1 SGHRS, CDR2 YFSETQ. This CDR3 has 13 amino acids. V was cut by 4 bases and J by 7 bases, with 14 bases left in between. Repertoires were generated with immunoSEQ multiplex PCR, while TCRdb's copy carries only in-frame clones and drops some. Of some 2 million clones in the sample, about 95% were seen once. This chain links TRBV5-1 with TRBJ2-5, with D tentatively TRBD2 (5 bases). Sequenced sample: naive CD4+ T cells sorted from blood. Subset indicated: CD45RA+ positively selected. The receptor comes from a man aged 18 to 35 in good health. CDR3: CASSQGLAGTQYF. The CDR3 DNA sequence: TGCGCCAGCAGCCAAGGACTGGCTGGGACCCAGTACTTC.